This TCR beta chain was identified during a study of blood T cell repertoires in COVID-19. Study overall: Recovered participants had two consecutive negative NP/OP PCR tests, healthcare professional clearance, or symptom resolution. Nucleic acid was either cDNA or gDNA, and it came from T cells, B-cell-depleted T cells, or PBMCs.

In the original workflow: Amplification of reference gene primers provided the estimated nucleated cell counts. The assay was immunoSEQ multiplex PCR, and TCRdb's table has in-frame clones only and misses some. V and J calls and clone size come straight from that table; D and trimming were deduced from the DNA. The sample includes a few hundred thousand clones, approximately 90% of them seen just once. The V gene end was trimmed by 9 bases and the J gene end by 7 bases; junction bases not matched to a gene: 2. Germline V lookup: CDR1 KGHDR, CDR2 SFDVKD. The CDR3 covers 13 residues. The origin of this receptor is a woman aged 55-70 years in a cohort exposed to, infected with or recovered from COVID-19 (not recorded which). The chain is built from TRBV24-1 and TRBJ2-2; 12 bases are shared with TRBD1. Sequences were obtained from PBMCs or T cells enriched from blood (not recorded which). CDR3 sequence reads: CATGTGGYGELFF. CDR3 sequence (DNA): TGTGCCACCGGGACAGGGGGCTACGGGGAGCTGTTTTTT.